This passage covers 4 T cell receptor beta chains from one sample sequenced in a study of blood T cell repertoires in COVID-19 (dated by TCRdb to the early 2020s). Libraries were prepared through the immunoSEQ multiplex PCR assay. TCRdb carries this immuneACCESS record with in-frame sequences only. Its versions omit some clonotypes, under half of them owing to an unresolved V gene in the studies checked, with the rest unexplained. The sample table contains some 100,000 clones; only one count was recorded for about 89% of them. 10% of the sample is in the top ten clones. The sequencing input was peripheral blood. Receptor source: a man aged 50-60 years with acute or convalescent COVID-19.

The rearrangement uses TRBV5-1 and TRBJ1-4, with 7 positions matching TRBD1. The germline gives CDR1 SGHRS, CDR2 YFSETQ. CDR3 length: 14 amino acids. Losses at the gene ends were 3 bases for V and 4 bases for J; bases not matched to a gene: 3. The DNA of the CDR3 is TGCGCCAGCAGCTCCGGGGACAGTAATGAAAAACTGTTTTTT. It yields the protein CASSSGDSNEKLFF. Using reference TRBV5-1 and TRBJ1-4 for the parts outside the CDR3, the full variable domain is KAGVTQTPRYLIKTRGQQVTLSCSPISGHRSVSWYQQTPGQGLQFLFEYFSETQRNKGNFPGRFSGRQFSNSRSEMNVSTLELGDSALYLCASSSGDSNEKLFFGSGTQLSVL.

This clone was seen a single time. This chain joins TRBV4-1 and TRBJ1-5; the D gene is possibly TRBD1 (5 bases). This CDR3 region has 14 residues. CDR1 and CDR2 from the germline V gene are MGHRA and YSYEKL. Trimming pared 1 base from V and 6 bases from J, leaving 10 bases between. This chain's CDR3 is CASSQAGSGQPQHF. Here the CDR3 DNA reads TGCGCCAGCAGCCAAGCAGGGTCGGGTCAGCCCCAGCATTTT.

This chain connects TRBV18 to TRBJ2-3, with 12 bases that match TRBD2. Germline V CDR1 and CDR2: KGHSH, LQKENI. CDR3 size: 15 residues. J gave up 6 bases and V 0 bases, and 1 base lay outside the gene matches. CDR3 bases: TGTGCCAGCTCACCACCGACTAGCGGGGGTGATACGCAGTATTTT. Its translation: CASSPPTSGGDTQYF.

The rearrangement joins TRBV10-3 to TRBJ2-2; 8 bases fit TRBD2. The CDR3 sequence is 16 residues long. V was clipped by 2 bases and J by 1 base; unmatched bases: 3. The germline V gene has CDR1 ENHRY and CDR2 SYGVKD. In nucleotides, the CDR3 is TGTGCCATCAGTGAGCCAGCGGGGGAGAACACCGGGGAGCTGTTTTTT. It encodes CAISEPAGENTGELFF.